Presented here are 27 T cell receptor beta chains from one specimen sequenced in a study of blood T cell repertoires in COVID-19. The repertoire was sequenced with immunoSEQ multiplex PCR; TCRdb's copy has only in-frame clones and lacks some. Of 270,000 or so clones listed, about 80% are singletons. The sequencing input was peripheral blood. The source is a human donor in a cohort sampled during active COVID-19.

The chain couples TRBV18 to TRBJ1-5, with D maybe TRBD1 (6 bases). CDR1 KGHSH and CDR2 LQKENI come from the germline V gene. V was clipped by 8 bases and J by 6 bases, with 23 bases between them. This CDR3 region has 16 residues. CDR3 residues: CASPGQNPGWAQPQHF. DNA of the CDR3: TGTGCCAGCCCCGGACAGAACCCTGGATGGGCTCAGCCCCAGCATTTT.

Points on this clone: This sample also contains other DNA sequences that code for the same CDR3. The chain uses TRBV29-1 and TRBJ1-1; no firm D call. Looked up from germline, CDR1 is SQVTM and CDR2 is ANQGSEA. The CDR3 extends over 11 amino acids. V was cut by 5 bases and J by 1 base, with 5 bases left in between. The CDR3 reads CSVTTNTEAFF. The CDR3 DNA sequence: TGCAGCGTTACTACGAACACTGAAGCTTTCTTT. The full variable domain, with the rest looked up from reference TRBV29-1 and TRBJ1-1, is SAVISQKPSRDICQRGTSLTIQCQVDSQVTMMFWYRQQPGQSLTLIATANQGSEATYESGFVIDKFPISRPNLTFSTLTVSNMSPEDSSIYLCSVTTNTEAFFGQGTRLTVV.

The rearrangement links TRBV5-1 to TRBJ1-1; D may be TRBD1 (5 bases). Trimming removed 2 bases at V and 7 bases at J, with 18 bases between. CDR1 SGHRS and CDR2 YFSETQ come from the germline V gene. This CDR3 has 15 residues. Here the CDR3 reads CASSFNGRLGDEAFF. The CDR3 region has the DNA TGCGCCAGCAGCTTTAACGGGCGGTTAGGGGATGAAGCTTTCTTT.

The chain carries TRBV6-1 and TRBJ1-3, with no clear D. The V and J ends lost 1 base and 0 bases respectively, with 10 bases between them. Germline-derived CDR1 and CDR2 are MNHNS and SASEGT. This CDR3 is built from 16 residues. The CDR3 nucleotides read TGTGCCAGCAGTGAAGGCGTTTTTAGCTCTGGAAACACCATATATTTT. As protein: CASSEGVFSSGNTIYF.

The genes are TRBV25-1 and TRBJ2-1, with a tentative D call TRBD2 (5 bases). Per the germline V gene, CDR1 is MGHDK and CDR2 is SYGVNS. Trimming stripped 3 bases from V and 7 bases from J, with 13 bases between. The CDR3 consists of 14 residues. CDR3 coding DNA: TGTGCCAGCAGTGAGGGATTAGCGTGGAATGAGCAGTTCTTC. Translation: CASSEGLAWNEQFF.

The V call is TRBV15, the J call TRBJ1-2; maybe TRBD1 (5 bases). V was cut by 3 bases and J by 5 bases, with 16 bases left in between. CDR1 is LNHNV and CDR2 is YYDKDF in the germline V gene (reference sequence). This CDR3 contains 15 residues. CDR3 region: CATSRGRGSVYGYTF. The CDR3 DNA follows: TGTGCCACCAGCAGGGGAAGGGGATCGGTTTATGGCTACACCTTC.

This chain joins TRBV27 and TRBJ1-3; no definite D call. Deletions cut 4 bases from V and 3 bases from J, with 4 bases between. The germline V gene has CDR1 MNHEY and CDR2 SMNVEV (reference sequence). CDR3 length: 12 residues. In nucleotides, the CDR3 is TGTGCCAGCAGTTCGTATGGAAACACCATATATTTT. Its protein product is CASSSYGNTIYF.

V is TRBV6-2 or TRBV6-3 and J is TRBJ1-5; D is undetermined. Germline CDR1 is MNHEY and CDR2 is SVGEGT. The CDR3 spans 13 residues. Trimming stripped 7 bases from V and 4 bases from J, with 11 bases between. The CDR3 protein is CASTPAGNQPQHF. CDR3 DNA sequence: TGTGCCAGCACCCCCGCGGGGAATCAGCCCCAGCATTTT.

The chain uses TRBV18 and TRBJ2-2; D might be TRBD2 (6 bases). CDR1 and CDR2 from the germline V gene are KGHSH and LQKENI. V was cut by 3 bases and J by 4 bases, with 12 bases left in between. CDR3 size: 15 residues. DNA for the CDR3: TGTGCCAGCTCACCTCCGGGGGTCCGCACCGGGGAGCTGTTTTTT. Amino acid sequence: CASSPPGVRTGELFF. The entire variable domain, with the rest obtained from reference TRBV18 and TRBJ2-2, is as follows: NAGVMQNPRHLVRRRGQEARLRCSPMKGHSHVYWYRQLPEEGLKFMVYLQKENIIDESGMPKERFSAEFPKEGPSILRIQQVVRGDSAAYFCASSPPGVRTGELFFGEGSRLTVL.

The chain has TRBV9 and TRBJ2-1; TRBD2 matches 10 bases. Germline CDR1 reads SGDLS; CDR2 reads YYNGEE. V shed 3 bases and J 4 bases; nucleotides not matched to a gene: 7. This CDR3 contains 16 residues. The CDR3 loop is CASSGTSGNQYNEQFF. DNA for the CDR3: TGTGCCAGCAGCGGAACTAGCGGGAACCAATACAATGAGCAGTTCTTC.

The chain combines TRBV19 with TRBJ2-7; D remains ambiguous. V lost 4 bases and J lost 0, with 10 bases in between. This CDR3 comprises 14 residues. From germline, CDR1 is LNHDA and CDR2 SQIVND (reference sequence). The CDR3 DNA sequence: TGTGCCAGTAGTACTACGGTAAGCTCCTACGAGCAGTACTTC. This translates into CASSTTVSSYEQYF.

The genes are TRBV19 and TRBJ1-1; D is ambiguous. V lost 0 bases and J lost 1, with 6 bases in between. Germline V gene data show CDR1 as LNHDA and CDR2 as SQIVND (reference sequence). The CDR3 runs 14 residues. CDR3 residues: CASSIEGRNTEAFF. The CDR3 DNA is TGTGCCAGTAGTATAGAGGGCAGGAACACTGAAGCTTTCTTT.

This chain joins TRBV7-9 and TRBJ2-2, with D uncertain. Trimming pared 1 base from V and 6 bases from J, leaving 12 bases between. The germline V gene encodes CDR1 SEHNR and CDR2 FQNEAQ (reference sequence). The CDR3 totals 15 residues. The CDR3 loop reads CASSLVETSPGELFF. CDR3 DNA: TGTGCCAGCAGCTTAGTGGAGACCTCCCCCGGGGAGCTGTTTTTT. The complete variable domain, with remaining parts taken from reference TRBV7-9 and TRBJ2-2, reads DTGVSQNPRHKITKRGQNVTFRCDPISEHNRLYWYRQTLGQGPEFLTYFQNEAQLEKSRLLSDRFSAERPKGSFSTLEIQRTEQGDSAMYLCASSLVETSPGELFFGEGSRLTVL.

This sequence joins TRBV4-1 and TRBJ2-2; D possibly corresponds to TRBD1 (5 bases). Trimming shortened V by 1 base and J by 2 bases, and 14 bases separated the two germline ends. Germline V lookup: CDR1 MGHRA, CDR2 YSYEKL. The CDR3 is 17 amino acids. CDR3 amino acids: CASSQVPPRDNTGELFF. The DNA of the CDR3 is TGCGCCAGCAGCCAAGTTCCCCCCAGGGATAACACCGGGGAGCTGTTTTTT.

This clone was detected only a few times. The chain carries TRBV6-6 and TRBJ1-2; 7 bases line up with TRBD1. The germline V gene has CDR1 MNHNY and CDR2 SVGAGI (reference sequence). Losses at the gene ends were 7 bases for V and 4 bases for J; bases not matched to a gene: 12. This CDR3 has 15 residues. The CDR3 nucleotides read TGTGCCAGCACCCCGGGAGGGGGCGATTTCTATGGCTACACCTTC. It codes for CASTPGGGDFYGYTF.

The chain's CDR3 is CASSTDRGLSNEKLFF. In DNA, the CDR3 is TGTGCCAGCAGCACAGACAGGGGGCTTTCTAATGAAAAACTGTTTTTT. The chain recombines TRBV25-1 with TRBJ1-4; 10 bases match TRBD1. The length of the CDR3 is 16 residues. Germline trimming cut 6 bases from V and 3 bases from J; bases unmatched to any gene: 7. Germline V CDR1 and CDR2: MGHDK, SYGVNS.

The chain joins TRBV7-9 to TRBJ2-1; 12 bases map to TRBD2. Trimming at V came to 0 bases and at J to 8 bases, leaving 11 bases not matched to a gene. Germline lookup yields CDR1 SEHNR and CDR2 FQNEAQ (reference sequence). This CDR3 region has 18 residues. The CDR3 bases are TGTGCCAGCAGCTTAGCTCGGGCGCTAGCGGGGGGGTTCGATGAGCAGTTCTTC. The encoded protein is CASSLARALAGGFDEQFF.

The chain links TRBV3-1 (or the pseudogene TRBV3-2) to TRBJ2-1, with D hard to call. CDR3 length equals 15 residues. The germline V gene has CDR1 LGHDT and CDR2 YNNKEL (reference sequence). The V end lost 2 bases, the J end lost 0 bases, and 8 bases lay between the germline ends. The CDR3 coding sequence is TGTGCCAGCAGCCAAAGAGAAAGCTCCTACAATGAGCAGTTCTTC. The encoded protein is CASSQRESSYNEQFF.

The chain combines TRBV6-5 with TRBJ1-5; D unclear. This CDR3 is 15 amino acids long. Trimming took 4 bases from V and 9 from J, leaving 19 bases between them. CDR1 is MNHEY, CDR2 SVGAGI, per germline. The CDR3 DNA sequence: TGTGCCAGCAGTTTGAACCGGGTGCCGGGGTGGCCCCAGCATTTT. It encodes CASSLNRVPGWPQHF.

The chain combines TRBV28 with TRBJ1-2; no firm D call. The CDR3 has 12 residues. Germline CDR1 reads MDHEN; CDR2 reads SYDVKM. Trimming pared 5 bases from V and 7 bases from J, leaving 11 bases between. The DNA of the CDR3 is TGTGCCAGCAGTCCACCGGCGGGTGGCTACACCTTC. As protein: CASSPPAGGYTF.

A single count supports this clone. The rearrangement links TRBV7-3 to TRBJ2-3; D unresolved. The CDR3 spans 13 residues. Trimming took 5 bases from V and 5 from J, leaving 11 bases between them. Germline CDR1 SGHTA, CDR2 FQGTGA. The CDR3 is CASSTTPRDTQYF. The CDR3 DNA reads as TGTGCCAGCAGCACAACCCCTAGAGATACGCAGTATTTT. Complete variable domain (other parts from reference TRBV7-3 and TRBJ2-3): GAGVSQTPSNKVTEKGKYVELRCDPISGHTALYWYRQSLGQGPEFLIYFQGTGAADDSGLPNDRFFAVRPEGSVSTLKIQRTERGDSAVYLCASSTTPRDTQYFGPGTRLTVL.

This chain joins TRBV6-4 and TRBJ2-2, with D perhaps matching TRBD1 (5 bases). Germline CDR1 MRHNA, CDR2 SNTAGT. Deletions cut 2 bases from V and 5 bases from J, with 6 bases between. The CDR3 has 13 amino acids. The CDR3 DNA is TGTGCCAGCAGTGACCGACAGACCGGGGAGCTGTTTTTT. As protein: CASSDRQTGELFF.

The rearrangement uses TRBV15 and TRBJ1-5; D gene unclear. The CDR3 covers 14 residues. The germline V and J ends were trimmed by 7 bases and 4 bases, with 14 bases remaining between them. Per the germline V gene, CDR1 is LNHNV and CDR2 is YYDKDF (reference sequence). The chain's CDR3 is CATTGRDYNQPQHF. The DNA for the CDR3 is TGTGCCACCACTGGGCGAGATTATAATCAGCCCCAGCATTTT.

The CDR3 region is CASTPTGSRYEQYF. The DNA of the CDR3 is TGTGCCAGCACTCCGACAGGGTCTCGCTACGAGCAGTACTTC. V is TRBV6-5 and J is TRBJ2-7; TRBD1 agrees at 7 bases. Trimming cost V 7 bases and J 3 bases; bases outside gene matches: 9. Germline V gene data show CDR1 as MNHEY and CDR2 as SVGAGI. The CDR3 sequence is 14 residues long.

The chain joins TRBV10-3 to TRBJ2-7; 7 nucleotides line up with TRBD2. V was clipped by 4 bases and J by 4 bases; unmatched bases: 13. This CDR3 comprises 16 residues. Looked up from germline, CDR1 is ENHRY and CDR2 is SYGVKD. The CDR3 loop reads CAISGVNSGLGYEQYF. The CDR3 nucleotides are TGTGCCATCAGTGGAGTCAACTCCGGACTAGGTTACGAGCAGTACTTC.

CDR3 nucleotide sequence: TGTGCCAGCAGACTAGCGGGGGAACAAGAGACCCAGTACTTC. It is translated as CASRLAGEQETQYF. This chain uses TRBV5-4 with TRBJ2-5; 11 positions match TRBD2. The V gene end was trimmed by 5 bases and the J gene end by 2 bases; junction bases not matched to a gene: 2. The CDR3 is 14 amino acids. Germline V gene lookup returns CDR1 SGHNT and CDR2 YYREEE (reference sequence).

V and J are TRBV18 and TRBJ2-7; 7 nucleotides line up with TRBD1. The CDR3 runs to 14 residues. Trimming at V came to 5 bases and at J to 5 bases, leaving 9 bases not matched to a gene. Germline assignment: CDR1 KGHSH and CDR2 LQKENI. In DNA, the CDR3 is TGTGCCAGCTCAGCCCGACAGGGAGTCGACGAGCAGTACTTC. It encodes CASSARQGVDEQYF.